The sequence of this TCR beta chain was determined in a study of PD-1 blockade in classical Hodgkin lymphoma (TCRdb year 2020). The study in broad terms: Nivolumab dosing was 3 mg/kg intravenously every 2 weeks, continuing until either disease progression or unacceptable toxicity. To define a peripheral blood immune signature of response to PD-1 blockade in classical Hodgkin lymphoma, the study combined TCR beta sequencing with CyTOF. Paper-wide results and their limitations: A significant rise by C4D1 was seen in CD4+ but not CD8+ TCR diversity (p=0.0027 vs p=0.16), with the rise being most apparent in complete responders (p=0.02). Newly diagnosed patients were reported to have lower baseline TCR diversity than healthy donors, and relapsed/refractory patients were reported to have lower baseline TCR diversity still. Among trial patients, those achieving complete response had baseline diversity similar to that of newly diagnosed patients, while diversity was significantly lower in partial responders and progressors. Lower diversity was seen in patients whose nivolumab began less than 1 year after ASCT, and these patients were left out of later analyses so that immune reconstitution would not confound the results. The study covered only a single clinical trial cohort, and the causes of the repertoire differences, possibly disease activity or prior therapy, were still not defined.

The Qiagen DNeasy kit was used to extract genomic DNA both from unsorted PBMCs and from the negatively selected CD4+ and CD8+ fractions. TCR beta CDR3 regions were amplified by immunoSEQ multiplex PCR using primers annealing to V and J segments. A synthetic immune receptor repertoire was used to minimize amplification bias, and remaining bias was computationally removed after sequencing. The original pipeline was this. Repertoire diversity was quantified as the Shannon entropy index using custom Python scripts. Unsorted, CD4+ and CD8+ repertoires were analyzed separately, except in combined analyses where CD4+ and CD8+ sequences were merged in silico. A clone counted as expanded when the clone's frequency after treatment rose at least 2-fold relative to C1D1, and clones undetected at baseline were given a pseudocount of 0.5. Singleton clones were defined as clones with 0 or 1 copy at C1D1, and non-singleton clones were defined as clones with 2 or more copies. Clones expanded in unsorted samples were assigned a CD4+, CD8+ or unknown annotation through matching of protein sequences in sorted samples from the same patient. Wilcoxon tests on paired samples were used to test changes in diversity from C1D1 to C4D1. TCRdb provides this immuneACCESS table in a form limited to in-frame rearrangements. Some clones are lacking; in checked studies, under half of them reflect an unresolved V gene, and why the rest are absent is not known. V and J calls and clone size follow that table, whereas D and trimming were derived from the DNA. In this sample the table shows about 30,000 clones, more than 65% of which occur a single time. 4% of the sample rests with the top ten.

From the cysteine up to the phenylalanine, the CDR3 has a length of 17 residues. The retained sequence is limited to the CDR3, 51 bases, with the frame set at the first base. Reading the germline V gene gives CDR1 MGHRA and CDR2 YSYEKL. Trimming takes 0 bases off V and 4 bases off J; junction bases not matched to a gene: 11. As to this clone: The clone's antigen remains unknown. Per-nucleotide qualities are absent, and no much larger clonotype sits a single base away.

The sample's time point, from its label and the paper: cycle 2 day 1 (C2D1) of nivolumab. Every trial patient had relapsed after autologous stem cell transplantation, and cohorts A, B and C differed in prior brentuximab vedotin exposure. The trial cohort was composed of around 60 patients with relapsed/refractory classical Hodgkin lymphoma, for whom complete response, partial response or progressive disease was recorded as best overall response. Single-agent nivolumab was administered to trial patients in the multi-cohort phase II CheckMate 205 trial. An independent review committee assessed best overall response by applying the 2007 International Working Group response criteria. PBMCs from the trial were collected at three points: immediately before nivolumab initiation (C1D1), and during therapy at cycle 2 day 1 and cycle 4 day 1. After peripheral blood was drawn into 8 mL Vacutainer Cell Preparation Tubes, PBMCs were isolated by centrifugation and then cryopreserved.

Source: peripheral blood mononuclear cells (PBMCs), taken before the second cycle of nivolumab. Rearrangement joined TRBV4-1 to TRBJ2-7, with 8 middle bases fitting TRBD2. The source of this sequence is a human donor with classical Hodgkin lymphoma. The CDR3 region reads CASSQDAGGTMGYEQYF. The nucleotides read TGCGCCAGCAGCCAAGATGCGGGGGGCACGATGGGGTACGAGCAGTACTTC.